Reported below is one T cell receptor (beta chain). The source of the sample is a study of glioma-infiltrating T cells after dendritic cell vaccination. Germline V CDR1 and CDR2: SGHKS, YYEKEE (reference sequence). V was cut by 4 bases and J by 0 bases, with 11 bases left in between. The CDR3 length is 15 residues. Input was approximately 2.1 ug genomic DNA, or all available if less. Clones were sequenced by immunoSEQ multiplex PCR, and TCRdb holds only the in-frame ones, with some missing. The sample has around 60,000 clones, around nine tenths seen once; the top ten hold around 10%. Time point in this sample: after dendritic cell vaccination, including at tumor progression/relapse.

This specimen consisted of blood, obtained after dendritic cell vaccination. This rearrangement joins TRBV5-5 to TRBJ2-1; D gene unclear. This TCR was sampled from a human donor with glioblastoma. As DNA, the CDR3 is TGTGCCAGCAGCCCCGCGGTAGGCTCCTACAATGAGCAGTTCTTC. Its protein product is CASSPAVGSYNEQFF.